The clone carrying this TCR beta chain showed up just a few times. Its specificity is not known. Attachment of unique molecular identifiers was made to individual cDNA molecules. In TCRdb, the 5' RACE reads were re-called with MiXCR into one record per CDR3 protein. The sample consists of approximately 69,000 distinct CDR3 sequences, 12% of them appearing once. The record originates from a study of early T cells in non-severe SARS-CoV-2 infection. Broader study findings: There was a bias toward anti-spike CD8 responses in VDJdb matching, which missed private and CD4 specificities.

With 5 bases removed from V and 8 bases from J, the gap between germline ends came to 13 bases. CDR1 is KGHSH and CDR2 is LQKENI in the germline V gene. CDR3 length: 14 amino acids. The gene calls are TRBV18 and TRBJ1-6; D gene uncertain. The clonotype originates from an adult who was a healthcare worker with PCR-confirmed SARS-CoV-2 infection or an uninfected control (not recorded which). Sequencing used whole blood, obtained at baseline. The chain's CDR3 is CASSEDEVYSPLHF. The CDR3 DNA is TGTGCCAGCTCAGAGGATGAGGTGTATTCACCCCTCCACTTT.